The 7 T cell receptor beta chains below were found in one sample sequenced in a study of T cell responses to AZD1222 COVID-19 vaccine. Clones were read by immunoSEQ multiplex PCR, and TCRdb kept only the in-frame ones, dropping some. The sample contains about 100,000 clones, 80% to 90% of which appear only once. The sample consisted of peripheral blood, taken on day 0 of AZD1222 vaccination. These receptors were obtained from an adult in good health.

The chain carries TRBV30 and TRBJ2-7, with 11 nucleotides matching TRBD2. The CDR3 spans 15 residues. The ends lost 0 bases at V and 4 bases at J; junction bases unmatched: 5. Germline V gene sequence: CDR1 GTSNPN, CDR2 SVGIG (reference sequence). The CDR3: CAWSVQGLAAYEQYF. The CDR3 DNA reads TGTGCCTGGAGTGTACAGGGACTAGCGGCTTACGAGCAGTACTTC.

This chain connects TRBV19 to TRBJ1-6, with a tentative D call TRBD1 (6 bases). V was pared by 8 bases and J by 5 bases, with 13 bases between. The CDR3 length is 14 residues. CDR1 LNHDA and CDR2 SQIVND come from the germline V gene (reference sequence). This CDR3 reads CASRLQGNNSPLHF. The CDR3 coding sequence is TGTGCCAGTCGACTACAGGGTAATAATTCACCCCTCCACTTT. Complete variable domain (other parts from reference TRBV19 and TRBJ1-6): DGGITQSPKYLFRKEGQNVTLSCEQNLNHDAMYWYRQDPGQGLRLIYYSQIVNDFQKGDIAEGYSVSREKKESFPLTVTSAQKNPTAFYLCASRLQGNNSPLHFGNGTRLTVT.

The chain recombines TRBV4-2 with TRBJ1-2; TRBD1 aligns across 7 bases. Germline assignment: CDR1 LGHNA and CDR2 YNFKEQ. V shed 6 bases and J 5 bases; nucleotides not matched to a gene: 15. The CDR3 loop spans 16 amino acids. In DNA, the CDR3 is TGTGCCAGCAGACGGTACTTGACAGGGCAAGAATATGGCTACACCTTC. Translation gives CASRRYLTGQEYGYTF.

This chain joins TRBV25-1 and TRBJ1-4, with 8 bases aligning to TRBD1. The CDR3 totals 14 residues. V lost 4 bases and J lost 3; bases outside the gene matches: 1. Germline CDR1 MGHDK, CDR2 SYGVNS. The CDR3: CASSGQGPNEKLFF. Here the CDR3 DNA reads TGTGCCAGCAGTGGACAGGGGCCTAATGAAAAACTGTTTTTT.

The table lists this clone with a few counts. The genes are TRBV4-3 and TRBJ1-1; D remains ambiguous. V was clipped by 0 bases and J by 1 base, with 6 bases between them. The germline gives CDR1 LGHNA, CDR2 YSLEER. This CDR3 has 14 residues. CDR3 sequence (DNA): TGCGCCAGCAGCCAAGAGCCCACGAACACTGAAGCTTTCTTT. Its protein product is CASSQEPTNTEAFF.

The CDR3 DNA reads TGTGCCATCAGTCGGGCCCCACTAGCGGGGGAGGACAATGAGCAGTTCTTC. It specifies CAISRAPLAGEDNEQFF. The chain has TRBV10-3 and TRBJ2-1, with 11 bases fitting TRBD2. CDR3 size: 17 residues. The germline V gene encodes CDR1 ENHRY and CDR2 SYGVKD. V lost 5 bases, J lost 5 bases, and 11 bases stayed unmatched.

As concerns this clone: One end of the junction is discordant with germline, which a read error may explain. The chain uses TRBV6-1 and TRBJ1-5; 7 nucleotides match TRBD1. CDR3 length: 16 residues. The V gene's germline CDR1 is MNHNS and CDR2 SASEGT. Here the CDR3 reads CASREGTVNSNQPQHF. The CDR3 nucleotides are TGTGCCAGCAGAGAAGGGACAGTGAATAGCAATCAGCCCCAGCATTTT.